This T cell receptor beta chain comes out of a study of control samples from healthy donors and cancer patients. The CDR3 sequence is 18 residues long. Germline V CDR1 and CDR2: MGHRA, YSYEKL. Losses at the gene ends were 6 bases for V and 0 bases for J; bases not matched to a gene: 14. This table comes from immunoSEQ multiplex PCR, and its TCRdb copy is limited to in-frame clones, with some not included. Of some 82,000 clones listed, around 87% are singletons. This clone was detected once. The sequenced sample was blood. This TCR derives from a man between 45 and 60 years old in good health. The chain couples TRBV4-1 to TRBJ2-3; the match to TRBD2 covers 8 bases. The CDR3 DNA is TGCGCCAGCAGGAGTCCGGGACTAGGAAGACCAAGCACAGATACGCAGTATTTT. Its translation: CASRSPGLGRPSTDTQYF.